This TCR beta chain was captured in a study of OX40 agonist ivuxolimab in advanced cancers. Study background: Patients took ivuxolimab, an agonistic anti-OX40 (CD134) antibody. Mean age about 60 years, range about 20 to 90; just over 80% male.

Findings and limits, study-wide: A proportion of nonresponders additionally exhibited low normalized T-cell clonal expansion.

Some clones are missing from TCRdb's copy, which holds only in-frame ones; the method was immunoSEQ multiplex PCR. The sample consists of approximately 47,000 clones, more than 75% of them appearing once. Germline V lookup: CDR1 MDHEN, CDR2 SYDVKM. V lost 3 bases, J lost 3 bases, and 6 bases lay in between. The CDR3 runs to 12 residues. As to this clone: Antigen: not known.

Sequencing used CD4+ or CD8+ T cells sorted from blood, obtained in a trial of the OX40 agonist ivuxolimab. The chain couples TRBV28 to TRBJ2-7; no firm D call. The source of this sequence is an adult with an advanced solid tumor such as melanoma, head and neck, liver or kidney cancer. CDR3 DNA: TGTGCCAGCAGTTTCGCAAACTACGAGCAGTACTTC. This encodes CASSFANYEQYF.